This TCR beta chain was recovered during a study of human CD4 T cells and Enterobacteriaceae (TCRdb year 2020). Summary of the overall study and its limitations: The only basis for inferring the reactivity of ex vivo clonotypes was matching nucleotide sequences to CFSE-low cultures from the same donors. In ex vivo samples, clonotypes with broad cross-reactivity seemed more expanded than specific clonotypes, as 11 of 19 and 21 of 34 fell within the top 5%.

On a FACSAria III, memory CD4+ T cells were FACS-sorted to over 98% purity, defined as all CD4+ cells except CD45RA+CCR7+CD95- naive cells. Blood from healthy donors was obtained from blood donation centers in Switzerland. Positive selection with CD4 and CD14 magnetic microbeads was used to enrich total CD4+ T cells and monocytes. CD8+, CD14+, CD16+, CD56+, CD19+ and CD25-bright cells were excluded prior to sorting. In a couple of blood donors, total memory CD4+ T cells were sequenced directly ex vivo to assess in vivo expansion of bacteria-reactive clonotypes. Isolation of peripheral blood mononuclear cells from donor blood was performed with Ficoll-Paque Plus. Ex vivo total memory CD4+ samples were sequenced at deep level, with detection sensitivity of one cell in 200,000. The QIAamp DNA Micro Kit was used to extract genomic DNA from cell pellets, and spectrophotometry was used to check the quantity and purity of the genomic DNA. Amplification of TCR Vbeta CDR3 regions was performed with the immunoSEQ multiplex PCR assay. Sequencing of amplicons was performed on the Illumina HiSeq platform. Retrieved sequences were 87 nucleotides long and contained the CDR3 region. As for how the authors treated the data: A unique productive TCR Vbeta nucleotide sequence was defined as a clonotype and was quantified by productive template frequency from ImmunoSEQ Analyzer V3.0. Expanded clonotypes were defined by a threshold at the top 5th percentile of each frequency-ranked repertoire. Repertoire overlap was calculated as Chao-Jaccard using the R package fossil and displayed by nonmetric multidimensional scaling using the R package MASS. TCRdb's version of the immuneACCESS table is confined to in-frame rearrangements and falls short of the full clone set. An unresolved V gene accounts for under half of the shortfall where checked; the remainder is of unknown origin. V and J calls and clone size are given by that table; D and trimming were obtained from the DNA. The sample table holds roughly 30,000 clones, of which around four fifths were seen once. In total, the top ten clones hold 1.5% to 2% of the sample.

This clone was picked up a small number of times. It lacks a known antigen. No per-base quality is available; no much larger clone lies one base away. The sequenced sample consisted of memory CD4+ T cells from blood. The cell subset or site label here, explained by the study, means: total memory CD4 T cells sorted directly ex vivo, unstimulated. This sequence originates from a human donor in good health.

The CDR3 sequence is CASSPWQVRGNQPQHF. The bases read TGTGCCAGTAGCCCTTGGCAGGTCCGGGGCAATCAGCCCCAGCATTTT. The chain employs TRBV19 and TRBJ1-5, with the identity of the D gene unclear. CDR1 and CDR2 were assigned from the germline V gene (reference sequence) as LNHDA and SQIVND. The junction carries 17 bases between V and J, which are trimmed by 6 bases and 2 bases respectively. The CDR3 holds 16 amino acids from the cysteine to the phenylalanine. Only the CDR3 region is kept as DNA, spanning 48 bases read in frame from base 1.